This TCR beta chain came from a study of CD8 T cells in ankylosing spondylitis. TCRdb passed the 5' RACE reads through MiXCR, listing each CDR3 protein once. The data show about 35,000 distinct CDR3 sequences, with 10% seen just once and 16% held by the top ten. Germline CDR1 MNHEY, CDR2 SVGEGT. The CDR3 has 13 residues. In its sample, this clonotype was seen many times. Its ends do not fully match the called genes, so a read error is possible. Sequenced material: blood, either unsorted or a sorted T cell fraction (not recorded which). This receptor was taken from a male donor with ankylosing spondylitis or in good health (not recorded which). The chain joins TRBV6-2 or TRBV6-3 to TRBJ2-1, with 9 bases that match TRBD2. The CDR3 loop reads CASSNRRETSGPF. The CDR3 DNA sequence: TGTGCCAGCAGCAACCGTCGTGAGACTAGCGGCCCCTTC.